The rows below give T cell receptor beta chains drawn from one sample of a study of blood T cell repertoires in COVID-19. The protocol was immunoSEQ multiplex PCR, while the TCRdb copy is restricted to in-frame clones and leaves out a portion. The sample gives roughly 100,000 clones, less than 85% of which show up once; roughly 19% is in the top ten. Source material: peripheral blood. The receptors originated from a man between 65 and 85 years old with active or convalescent COVID-19. Both conserved end residues are part of each CDR3. The D gene is left open where the match is weak. Clone sizes are given selectively: once, few, many, or a class where the clone is expanded.

J,D,V,size,CDR3,DNA
TRBJ2-5,TRBD1,TRBV23-1,few,CASSRNIPGQGNQETQYF,TGCGCCAGCAGCCGGAATATTCCGGGACAGGGGAACCAAGAGACCCAGTACTTC
TRBJ2-7,TRBD2,TRBV7-2,NA,CASSLSGAADYEQYF,TGTGCCAGCAGCTTAAGCGGGGCCGCGGACTACGAGCAGTACTTC
TRBJ2-5,NA,TRBV11-2,NA,CASSPRSQETQYF,TGTGCCAGCAGCCCTCGCAGCCAAGAGACCCAGTACTTC
TRBJ1-3,NA,TRBV14,few,CASSRLGDIQRHENTIYF,TGTGCCAGCAGCCGCCTCGGGGACATCCAAAGGCATGAAAACACCATATATTTT
TRBJ2-3,NA,TRBV21-1,NA,CASSKGSDSTDTQYF,TGTGCCAGCAGCAAAGGATCAGATAGCACAGATACGCAGTATTTT
TRBJ2-7,TRBD1,TRBV6-5,once,CASRYTGTGGYEQYF,TGTGCCAGCAGATATACCGGGACAGGGGGATACGAGCAGTACTTC
TRBJ1-5,TRBD1,TRBV5-5,NA,CASSLGTGVGNQPQHF,TGTGCCAGCAGCTTGGGGACAGGGGTAGGCAATCAGCCCCAGCATTTT
TRBJ1-1,NA,TRBV10-2,NA,CASSESGGNTEAFF,TGCGCCAGCAGTGAGTCAGGGGGGAACACTGAAGCTTTCTTT
TRBJ1-1,NA,TRBV19,NA,CASSRKAGTEAFF,TGTGCCAGTAGTAGGAAGGCGGGGACTGAAGCTTTCTTT
TRBJ2-1,NA,TRBV27,NA,CASRRGGEQFF,TGTGCCAGCAGAAGGGGGGGTGAGCAGTTCTTC
TRBJ2-3,NA,TRBV6-4,many,CASSVNLGTDTQYF,TGTGCCAGCAGTGTAAACTTAGGCACAGATACGCAGTATTTT
TRBJ2-1,NA,TRBV5-8,NA,CASSFGVSSYNEQFF,TGTGCCAGCAGCTTCGGAGTAAGCTCCTACAATGAGCAGTTCTTC
TRBJ1-1,NA,TRBV11-2,NA,CASSLEGGDTEAFF,TGTGCCAGCAGCTTAGAAGGGGGTGACACTGAAGCTTTCTTT
TRBJ1-4,NA,TRBV2,NA,CASKVTGLHNEKLFF,TGTGCCAGCAAGGTGACAGGTTTGCATAATGAAAAACTGTTTTTT
TRBJ1-1,NA,TRBV6-5,NA,CASNPDRDSTEAFF,TGTGCCAGCAACCCAGATCGAGACTCTACTGAAGCTTTCTTT
TRBJ2-3,TRBD1,TRBV7-2,NA,CASSGKGQQGSTQYF,TGTGCCAGCAGCGGTAAAGGTCAACAGGGGAGCACGCAGTATTTT
TRBJ2-3,TRBD2,TRBV9,once,CASSGIAGHTDTQYF,TGTGCCAGCAGCGGCATAGCGGGGCACACAGATACGCAGTATTTT
TRBJ1-1,NA,TRBV2,NA,CASSNTGNTEAFF,TGTGCCAGCAGTAATACAGGGAATACTGAAGCTTTCTTT
TRBJ2-7,NA,TRBV6-1,few,CASSEEADRISYEQYF,TGTGCCAGCAGTGAAGAGGCAGACAGGATATCCTACGAGCAGTACTTC
TRBJ1-5,TRBD1,TRBV6-5,NA,CATTPGQGALQPQHF,TGTGCCACCACCCCGGGACAGGGGGCCCTTCAGCCCCAGCATTTT
TRBJ1-4,NA,TRBV4-1,NA,CASSQGLFDRPGEKLFF,TGCGCCAGCAGCCAAGGGCTCTTCGACAGGCCGGGCGAAAAACTGTTTTTT
TRBJ1-2,NA,TRBV18,once,CASSATGPSNYGYTF,TGTGCCAGCTCAGCTACAGGACCGTCTAACTATGGCTACACCTTC
TRBJ1-2,NA,TRBV18,NA,CASSPILTNYGYTF,TGTGCCAGCTCACCGATACTCACTAACTATGGCTACACCTTC
TRBJ2-2,TRBD1,TRBV11-2,once,CASSPLRGRTANTGELFF,TGTGCCAGCAGCCCCCTTAGGGGGCGAACCGCGAACACCGGGGAGCTGTTTTTT
TRBJ2-7,NA,TRBV6-5,NA,CASRGPSYEQYF,TGTGCCAGCAGGGGCCCGTCCTACGAGCAGTACTTC
TRBJ2-7,NA,TRBV14,NA,CASSQDNSREQYF,TGTGCCAGCAGCCAAGATAATTCTCGGGAGCAGTACTTC
TRBJ1-1,NA,TRBV27,NA,CASSADLGVGNTEAFF,TGTGCCAGCAGTGCCGACCTAGGGGTGGGGAACACTGAAGCTTTCTTT
TRBJ2-5,NA,TRBV2,NA,CASRRGTKETQYF,TGTGCCAGCAGGCGGGGTACTAAAGAGACCCAGTACTTC
TRBJ2-1,TRBD2,TRBV7-9,NA,CASSLALAEVYNEQFF,TGTGCCAGCAGCTTAGCTCTAGCGGAAGTCTACAATGAGCAGTTCTTC
TRBJ2-1,TRBD2,TRBV7-3,NA,CASTPSGDYNEQFF,TGTGCCAGCACTCCGAGCGGGGACTACAATGAGCAGTTCTTC
TRBJ1-1,NA,TRBV5-1,NA,CATSQGDEAFF,TGCGCCACTTCACAGGGTGATGAAGCTTTCTTT
TRBJ1-1,NA,TRBV11-3,NA,CASSLRSEDTEAFF,TGTGCCAGCAGCTTAAGGTCAGAGGACACTGAAGCTTTCTTT
TRBJ2-7,TRBD2,TRBV10-2,NA,CASRETSGASYEQYF,TGCGCCAGCAGGGAGACTAGCGGGGCTTCCTACGAGCAGTACTTC
TRBJ2-2,NA,TRBV2,NA,CASSRQRLNTGELFF,TGTGCCAGCAGTCGACAACGGTTGAACACCGGGGAGCTGTTTTTT
TRBJ1-3,TRBD1,TRBV9,NA,CASSLRTGGKNTIYF,TGTGCCAGCAGCCTCCGGACAGGGGGTAAGAACACCATATATTTT
TRBJ1-1,NA,TRBV5-4,NA,CASSPGGGTEAFF,TGTGCCAGCAGCCCCGGGGGTGGTACTGAAGCTTTCTTT
TRBJ1-1,NA,TRBV6-6,NA,CASRSQGLGGTEAFF,TGTGCCAGCAGGTCACAGGGTCTTGGTGGCACTGAAGCTTTCTTT
TRBJ2-3,TRBD2,TRBV10-3,NA,CAISAGLGTDTQYF,TGTGCCATCTCAGCGGGACTTGGCACAGATACGCAGTATTTT
TRBJ2-3,TRBD2,TRBV19,once,CASSTGLATDTQYF,TGTGCCAGTAGCACGGGACTAGCGACGGATACGCAGTATTTT
TRBJ2-7,NA,TRBV4-1,NA,CASSPLGDTGYDISPYEQYF,TGCGCCAGCAGCCCCTTGGGCGATACAGGCTATGATATCTCCCCCTACGAGCAGTACTTC
TRBJ2-7,TRBD1,TRBV5-1,NA,CASSTRTGSLYEQYF,TGCGCCAGCAGCACCCGGACAGGATCCCTCTACGAGCAGTACTTC
TRBJ2-3,NA,TRBV30,NA,CAGRGTGTDTQYF,TGTGCCGGCAGGGGGACTGGGACAGATACGCAGTATTTT
TRBJ2-3,TRBD2,TRBV15,once,CATSGLAGIGDTQYF,TGTGCCACCTCGGGACTAGCGGGAATCGGAGATACGCAGTATTTT
TRBJ2-2,NA,TRBV30,few,CAWQAGRTGELFF,TGTGCCTGGCAGGCAGGGCGCACCGGGGAGCTGTTTTTT